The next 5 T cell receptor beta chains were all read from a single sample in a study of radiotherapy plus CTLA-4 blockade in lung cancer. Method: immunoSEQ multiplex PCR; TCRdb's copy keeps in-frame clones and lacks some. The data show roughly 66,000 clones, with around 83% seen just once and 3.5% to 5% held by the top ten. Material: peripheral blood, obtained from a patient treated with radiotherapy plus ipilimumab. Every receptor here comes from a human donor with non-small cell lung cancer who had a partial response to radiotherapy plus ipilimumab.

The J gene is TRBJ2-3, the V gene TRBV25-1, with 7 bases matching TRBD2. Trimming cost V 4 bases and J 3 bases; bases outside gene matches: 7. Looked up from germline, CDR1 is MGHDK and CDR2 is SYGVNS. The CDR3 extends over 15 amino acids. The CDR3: CASSAPMRGTDTQYF. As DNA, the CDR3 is TGTGCCAGCAGTGCCCCCATGCGGGGGACAGATACGCAGTATTTT.

For the CDR3, the DNA is TGTGCCAGTAGTCGACAGGGGACCAATCAGCCCCAGCATTTT. Encoded protein: CASSRQGTNQPQHF. The rearrangement uses TRBV19 and TRBJ1-5, with 8 bases lining up with TRBD1. Trimming removed 5 bases from V and 3 bases from J; junction bases left unmatched: 3. Per germline, CDR1 LNHDA and CDR2 SQIVND (reference sequence). This CDR3 is 14 amino acids long.

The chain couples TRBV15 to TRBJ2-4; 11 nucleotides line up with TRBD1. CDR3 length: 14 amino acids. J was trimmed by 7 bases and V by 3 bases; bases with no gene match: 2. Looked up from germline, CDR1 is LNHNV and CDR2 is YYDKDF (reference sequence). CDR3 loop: CATSRGDRGNIQYF. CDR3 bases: TGTGCCACCAGCAGGGGGGACAGGGGGAACATTCAGTACTTC.

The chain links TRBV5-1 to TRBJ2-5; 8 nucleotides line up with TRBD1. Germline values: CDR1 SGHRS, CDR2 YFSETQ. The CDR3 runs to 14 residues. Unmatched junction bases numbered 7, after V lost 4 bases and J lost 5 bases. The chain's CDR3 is CASSRTGDRETQYF. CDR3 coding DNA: TGCGCCAGCAGCCGAACTGGGGACAGGGAGACCCAGTACTTC.

The CDR3 DNA reads TGCGCCAGCAGCCTACTAGTCACAGATACGCAGTATTTT. Its protein product is CASSLLVTDTQYF. V gene TRBV5-1 combines with J gene TRBJ2-3; D is possibly TRBD2 (5 bases). V was shortened by 4 bases and J by 2 bases, with 8 bases between the two germline ends. Germline CDR1 is SGHRS and CDR2 is YFSETQ. The CDR3 length is 13 residues.